Listed here are 21 T cell receptor beta chains from one sample, sequenced in a study of beta chain bispecific antibodies for T cell cancers. Each CDR3 protein gets one entry after TCRdb re-called the 5' RACE reads with MiXCR. The table lists more than 15,000 distinct CDR3 sequences, about 1.9% of them singletons. These receptors have no known antigen. Notes on the study in general: Most targeted TRBV signal came from the leukemia cell line cells, not normal T cells.

Blood mononuclear cells were expanded for 3 days using either OKT3 anti-CD3 antibody or CD3/CD28 beads. The material sequenced was healthy donor T cells cultured with leukemia cells. Every receptor here comes from a human donor in good health. Some clones in this sample may be carry-over from other donors' samples.

This clonotype was seen ten or more times. The chain is built from TRBV12-3 or TRBV12-4 and TRBJ2-7, with D perhaps being TRBD1 or TRBD2 (5 bases each). V was trimmed by 3 bases and J by 5 bases, leaving 14 bases between them. CDR3 length: 14 residues. The CDR3 coding sequence is TGTGCCAGCAGTTTGGGGCAGGCAGCGGACGAGCAGTACTTC. Protein product: CASSLGQAADEQYF.

In its sample, this clonotype was seen many times. The CDR3 region has the DNA TGTGCCAGCAGTCCTAAAGGGGGTTTGATCTACGAGCAGTACTTC. Translation gives CASSPKGGLIYEQYF. The chain links TRBV27 to TRBJ2-7; D might be TRBD1 (6 bases). This CDR3 has 15 residues. The germline V gene has CDR1 MNHEY and CDR2 SMNVEV (reference sequence). Trimming removed 5 bases from V and 3 bases from J, with 17 bases in between.

This clonotype showed up many times. The rearrangement links TRBV20-1 to TRBJ2-5, with D perhaps TRBD1 or TRBD2 (6 bases each). The CDR3 sequence is 12 residues long. Germline CDR1 DFQATT, CDR2 SNEGSKA (reference sequence). Trimming left V 3 bases short and J 5 bases short, with 10 bases between. Here the CDR3 reads CSASGGRETQYF. DNA of the CDR3: TGCAGTGCTAGCGGGGGCCGGGAGACCCAGTACTTC.

The chain has TRBV13 and TRBJ2-2; TRBD1 aligns across 7 bases. Trimming at V came to 2 bases and at J to 6 bases, leaving 3 bases not matched to a gene. This CDR3 is built from 14 residues. Germline V lookup: CDR1 PRHDT, CDR2 FYEKMQ (reference sequence). The CDR3 DNA sequence: TGTGCCAGCAGCTTAAGAACAGGGGCCGGGGAGCTGTTTTTT. Translated, it gives CASSLRTGAGELFF.

This clonotype was counted at least ten times. This chain links TRBV5-1 with TRBJ1-6; weak D call: TRBD1 (6 bases). Germline CDR1 reads SGHRS; CDR2 reads YFSETQ. CDR3 length: 14 amino acids. Trimming removed 0 bases from V and 10 bases from J, with 11 bases in between. The CDR3 bases are TGCGCCAGCAGCTTGGAGGGGGTGAGCTCACCCCTCCACTTT. This encodes CASSLEGVSSPLHF.

This clonotype was observed a handful of times. The CDR3 sequence: CASSLGSAGEGQPQHF. The CDR3 nucleotides are TGTGCCAGCAGCTTAGGCTCCGCAGGGGAGGGACAGCCCCAGCATTTT. The chain has TRBV7-9 and TRBJ1-5; perhaps TRBD1 as D (6 bases). The ends were cut back, 1 base at V and 7 bases at J, with 17 bases in the middle. Germline lookup yields CDR1 SEHNR and CDR2 FQNEAQ (reference sequence). This CDR3 has 16 amino acids.

This clonotype was seen ten or more times. The gene calls are TRBV20-1 and TRBJ2-7; TRBD1 is a possible D gene (6 bases). Germline V gene lookup returns CDR1 DFQATT and CDR2 SNEGSKA (reference sequence). The V end was cut by 0 bases, the J end by 2 bases, with 11 bases between. This CDR3 region has 14 residues. CDR3 sequence (DNA): TGCAGTGCTAGAGATCGCCGGACAGCCTACGAGCAGTACTTC. Translating it yields CSARDRRTAYEQYF.

The chain recombines TRBV11-2 with TRBJ1-4; TRBD1 might be the D (6 bases). V was shortened by 5 bases and J by 7 bases, with 26 bases between the two germline ends. Germline assignment: CDR1 SGHAT and CDR2 FQNNGV. The CDR3 has 18 amino acids. CDR3 DNA: TGTGCCAGCAGCCCTGCTTCTAAAGGGGGTTTTGACACTGAAAAACTGTTTTTT. This sequence encodes CASSPASKGGFDTEKLFF.

This clonotype was counted many times. The J gene is TRBJ1-2, the V gene TRBV4-1, with D hard to call. The germline V and J ends were trimmed by 0 bases and 5 bases, with 16 bases remaining between them. Germline CDR1 is MGHRA and CDR2 is YSYEKL. The CDR3 has 16 amino acids. In DNA, the CDR3 is TGCGCCAGCAGCCAAGAGAGCGGGTTTTCGTTTTATGGCTACACCTTC. Translated: CASSQESGFSFYGYTF.

This clonotype is labeled medium-sized. The CDR3 bases are TGTGCCAGCAGCTTGGGGCTACACACCGGGGAGCTGTTTTTT. Protein product: CASSLGLHTGELFF. The chain combines TRBV7-6 with TRBJ2-2; a possible D gene is TRBD1 (5 bases). This CDR3 is built from 14 residues. V dropped 3 bases and J dropped 3 bases, with 8 bases sitting between them. Per germline, CDR1 SGHVS and CDR2 FNYEAQ.

This clonotype was picked up many times. V usage is TRBV27 and J usage is TRBJ1-2; 9 bases line up with TRBD1. Germline trimming cut 8 bases from V and 1 base from J; bases unmatched to any gene: 5. There are 14 residues in the CDR3. The germline CDR1 and CDR2 sequences are MNHEY and SMNVEV (reference sequence). The CDR3 region has the DNA TGTGCCAGCGGATGGGACAGGGTTAACTATGGCTACACCTTC. This codes for CASGWDRVNYGYTF.

The sample holds many counts of this clonotype. The genes are TRBV30 and TRBJ1-1; perhaps TRBD1 as D (5 bases). Germline V lookup: CDR1 GTSNPN, CDR2 SVGIG (reference sequence). Deletions cut 3 bases from V and 3 bases from J, with 14 bases between. The CDR3 has 14 amino acids. In nucleotides, the CDR3 is TGTGCCTGGAGAGTAGGGGTTCGGCACACTGAAGCTTTCTTT. Its protein product is CAWRVGVRHTEAFF.

This clonotype was seen a handful of times. This may arise from a read error, as a much more abundant clone is one base away. The CDR3 does not close with the conserved phenylalanine or tryptophan, likely indicating a read error. The chain couples TRBV5-1 to TRBJ2-5; TRBD2 matches at 11 bases. Looked up from germline, CDR1 is SGHRS and CDR2 is YFSETQ. The CDR3 sequence is 16 residues long. V dropped 5 bases and J dropped 4; count of bases not matched to a gene: 10. The CDR3 sequence is CASSPSGGHGGETQYY. CDR3 bases: TGCGCCAGCAGTCCTAGCGGGGGGCACGGGGGAGAGACCCAGTACTAC.

In its sample, this clonotype is medium-sized. The J gene is TRBJ1-5, the V gene TRBV27; perhaps TRBD1 as D (5 bases). Germline CDR1 is MNHEY and CDR2 is SMNVEV (reference sequence). V was shortened by 8 bases and J by 0 bases, with 11 bases between the two germline ends. The CDR3 covers 14 residues. The CDR3 DNA is TGTGCCAGCCGGCGCGGGGCTAGCAATCAGCCCCAGCATTTT. Protein product: CASRRGASNQPQHF.

In its sample, this clonotype was seen many times. This sequence joins TRBV11-2 and TRBJ2-3, with D perhaps matching TRBD1 or TRBD2 (7 bases each). CDR1 is SGHAT and CDR2 is FQNNGV in the germline V gene. This CDR3 has 16 residues. Trimming removed 5 bases at V and 3 bases at J, with 18 bases between. The CDR3 DNA reads as TGTGCCAGCAGCCCAGGGGGGGAGTTTGGTACAGATACGCAGTATTTT. Translating it yields CASSPGGEFGTDTQYF.

This clonotype was counted at least ten times. This sequence joins TRBV7-8 and TRBJ2-7, with D unclear. Germline CDR1 reads SGHVS; CDR2 reads FQNEAQ. The V gene lost 3 bases and the J gene lost 3 bases, with 9 bases spanning the gap. The CDR3 has 13 amino acids. The CDR3 DNA reads TGTGCCAGCAGCTTGTCTAGAGTCTACGAGCAGTACTTC. This codes for CASSLSRVYEQYF.

This clonotype was counted ten times or more. This chain uses TRBV5-1 with TRBJ1-2, with no clear D. V was cut by 0 bases and J by 8 bases, with 8 bases left in between. This CDR3 is built from 12 residues. Germline values: CDR1 SGHRS, CDR2 YFSETQ. The CDR3 here is CASSLAPGGYTF. Here the CDR3 DNA reads TGCGCCAGCAGCTTGGCCCCCGGGGGCTACACCTTC.

This clonotype is classed as medium-sized. This chain connects TRBV29-1 to TRBJ2-1; maybe TRBD2 (5 bases). The ends were cut back, 1 base at V and 4 bases at J, with 17 bases in the middle. Germline V CDR1 and CDR2: SQVTM, ANQGSEA. The CDR3 runs 16 residues. CDR3 sequence reads: CSVEGRPPLLYNEQFF. The CDR3 DNA reads TGCAGCGTTGAAGGGAGGCCCCCCCTCCTTTACAATGAGCAGTTCTTC.

This clonotype came up many times. The chain has TRBV10-2 and TRBJ1-2; weak D call: TRBD1 (6 bases). With 5 bases removed from V and 2 bases from J, the gap between germline ends came to 21 bases. This CDR3 has 17 residues. CDR1 is WSHSY and CDR2 is SAAADI in the germline V gene. CDR3 DNA: TGCGCCAGCAGTCCAACGGTTAGGGACATTGCGAACTATGGCTACACCTTC. It encodes CASSPTVRDIANYGYTF.

Many counts were recorded for this clonotype. V is TRBV9 and J is TRBJ1-1; TRBD1 aligns across 7 bases. Germline V lookup: CDR1 SGDLS, CDR2 YYNGEE. The V and J ends lost 3 bases and 0 bases, in that order; junction bases with no gene match: 2. The CDR3 has 14 residues. For the CDR3, the DNA is TGTGCCAGCAGCGGGGGACAGCTGAACACTGAAGCTTTCTTT. As protein: CASSGGQLNTEAFF.

The CDR3 region has the DNA TGTGCCAGCAGCCCTCGGGACAGGGGGTTTGCCTATGGCTACACCTTC. Translated, it gives CASSPRDRGFAYGYTF. The V gene is TRBV3-1, the J gene TRBJ1-2, with 11 bases identical to TRBD1. Losses at the gene ends were 4 bases for V and 4 bases for J; bases not matched to a gene: 8. The CDR3 has 16 amino acids. In germline, CDR1 is LGHDT, CDR2 YNNKEL (reference sequence). The variable domain in full, with the rest retrieved from reference TRBV3-1 and TRBJ1-2, is DTAVSQTPKYLVTQMGNDKSIKCEQNLGHDTMYWYKQDSKKFLKIMFSYNNKELIINETVPNRFSPKSPDKAHLNLHINSLELGDSAVYFCASSPRDRGFAYGYTFGSGTRLTVV.